The 16 T cell receptor beta chains given below trace back to one sample, sequenced in a study of molecular identifiers for immune sequencing clone quantification. TCRdb re-derived calls from the PCR reads in MiXCR, one entry per CDR3 protein. The sample lists some 320,000 distinct CDR3 sequences; about 21% were seen once. The sequencing sample was made of naive CD8+ T cells from blood, with Jurkat cell RNA spiked in. Documented subset: FACS-sorted CD8+CD4-CCR7+CD45RA+ naive T cells. All receptors derive from a human donor in good health. Some libraries in this study had Jurkat cell RNA spiked in.

Only a few counts were recorded for this clonotype. The chain uses TRBV3-2 and TRBJ2-7; the DNA was not used to check the table's D call, TRBD2. TRBV3-2 is classified as a pseudogene. The CDR3 runs to 17 residues. The CDR3 coding sequence is TGTGCCAGCAGCCAAGATTTCCAGCGGGGGAAGGTGGGTGAGCAGTACTTC. Translation: CASSQDFQRGKVGEQYF.

A few counts support this clonotype. The V gene is TRBV20-1, the J gene TRBJ2-3, with TRBD2 matching 7 bases. V shed 4 bases and J 1 base; nucleotides not matched to a gene: 5. The CDR3 loop spans 14 amino acids. Germline loops: CDR1 DFQATT, CDR2 SNEGSKA (reference sequence). CDR3 in DNA: TGCAGTGCTAACTGGCTAGCGGGCACAGATACGCAGTATTTT. It translates to CSANWLAGTDTQYF.

This clonotype was seen a few times. The chain employs TRBV4-3 and TRBJ2-7; no definite D call. Trimming took 5 bases from V and 0 from J, leaving 14 bases between them. This CDR3 is 15 amino acids long. Per germline, CDR1 LGHNA and CDR2 YSLEER. The CDR3 DNA reads as TGCGCCAGCAGCGAAGGTGTCAGGCGCTCCTACGAGCAGTACTTC. It translates to CASSEGVRRSYEQYF.

This clonotype has a handful of counts. J is TRBJ2-2 and V is TRBV6-2 or TRBV6-3; 10 bases are a match to TRBD2. The ends lost 5 bases at V and 1 base at J; junction bases unmatched: 10. The CDR3 totals 18 residues. Germline-derived CDR1 and CDR2 are MNHEY and SVGEGT. CDR3 loop: CASSHPGAGGQNTGELFF. CDR3 sequence (DNA): TGTGCCAGCAGTCACCCCGGAGCGGGGGGGCAGAACACCGGGGAGCTGTTTTTT.

The chain recombines TRBV12-3 or TRBV12-4 with TRBJ2-7; 7 positions agree with TRBD1. The CDR3 has 15 amino acids. The J segment lost 5 bases and the V segment lost 6 bases, leaving 13 bases of the junction unmatched. The DNA for the CDR3 is TGTGCCAGCAGAATAGACAGGGAGCTAATCCACGAGCAGTACTTC. Its protein product is CASRIDRELIHEQYF.

The rearrangement links TRBV19 to TRBJ2-3, with a possible D match to TRBD1 (5 bases). The V end lost 3 bases, the J end lost 0 bases, and 16 bases lay between the germline ends. Germline CDR1 is LNHDA and CDR2 is SQIVND (reference sequence). The CDR3 runs 17 residues. The CDR3 here is CASSISWGLTSTDTQYF. The CDR3 nucleotides read TGTGCCAGTAGTATTTCGTGGGGCTTGACTAGCACAGATACGCAGTATTTT.

In this sample, this clonotype turned up many times. V and J are TRBV30 and TRBJ1-5; D is undetermined. Per the germline V gene, CDR1 is GTSNPN and CDR2 is SVGIG (reference sequence). The V and J ends lost 1 base and 11 bases respectively, with 9 bases between them. There are 11 residues in the CDR3. DNA for the CDR3: TGTGCCTGGAGTGCCGGGAAGGCCCAGCATTTT. Its translation is CAWSAGKAQHF.

In this sample, this clonotype turned up many times. The V and J genes are TRBV7-9 and TRBJ2-2; D remains ambiguous. The CDR3 loop spans 14 amino acids. The V gene lost 4 bases and the J gene lost 7 bases, with 13 bases spanning the gap. Germline assignment: CDR1 SEHNR and CDR2 FQNEAQ (reference sequence). Here the CDR3 DNA reads TGTGCCAGCAGCTCCGAGATGGTTGTCGGGGAGCTGTTTTTT. It encodes CASSSEMVVGELFF.

This clonotype was counted between two and nine times. The gene calls are TRBV27 and TRBJ2-7, with 7 positions matching TRBD1. Germline V CDR1 and CDR2: MNHEY, SMNVEV (reference sequence). The V segment lost 2 bases and the J segment 2 bases; nucleotides outside the gene matches: 3. The CDR3 sequence is 14 residues long. This chain's CDR3 is CASSLRDRPYEQYF. In DNA, the CDR3 is TGTGCCAGCAGTTTACGGGACAGACCCTACGAGCAGTACTTC.

This chain links TRBV7-9 with TRBJ1-1; D is undetermined. CDR1 is SEHNR, CDR2 FQNEAQ, per germline (reference sequence). Trimming took off 1 base at V and 8 bases at J, with 8 bases between the two ends. The CDR3 is 12 residues long. The CDR3 DNA follows: TGTGCCAGCAGCTTAGGAACTGAGGAAGCTTTCTTT. Translating gives CASSLGTEEAFF.

This clonotype occurred many times. The genes are TRBV2 and TRBJ2-7; D is uncertain. The CDR3 is 13 residues long. Trimming cost V 3 bases and J 5 bases, with 11 bases left between them. Germline CDR1 is SNHLY and CDR2 is FYNNEI. The CDR3 coding sequence is TGTGCCAGCAGTGATTGGAAGCGTCACGAGCAGTACTTC. Its translation: CASSDWKRHEQYF.

This clonotype was seen ten or more times. The V gene is TRBV9, the J gene TRBJ2-3, with 10 positions matching TRBD2. The germline V gene encodes CDR1 SGDLS and CDR2 YYNGEE. The CDR3 runs 18 residues. Trimming at V came to 0 bases and at J to 0 bases, leaving 7 bases not matched to a gene. Written as DNA, the CDR3 is TGTGCCAGCAGCGTAGGGCTAGCGGGAGTGCAAAGCACAGATACGCAGTATTTT. Translated: CASSVGLAGVQSTDTQYF.

Of note for this clonotype: A single base separates this from a much larger clone, so it may be a read error. The chain employs TRBV30 and TRBJ1-2, with TRBD1 identical over 9 bases. Germline V gene sequence: CDR1 GTSNPN, CDR2 SVGIG (reference sequence). The CDR3 is 13 residues long. V was pared by 2 bases and J by 6 bases, with 4 bases of the junction left unmatched. CDR3 sequence reads: CAWSTTGGDGYTF. CDR3 DNA sequence: TGTGCCTGGAGTACGACAGGGGGGGATGGCTACACCTTC.

The sample holds many counts of this clonotype. V and J are TRBV12-3 or TRBV12-4 and TRBJ2-3; 7 bases fit TRBD1. CDR3 length equals 16 residues. The ends lost 5 bases at V and 6 bases at J; junction bases unmatched: 14. The DNA for the CDR3 is TGTGCCAGCAGTCCCTGGCTCGAGGGGGCGCGCGATACGCAGTATTTT. This codes for CASSPWLEGARDTQYF.

About this clonotype itself: This likely comes from a read error, as the CDR3 has no conserved phenylalanine or tryptophan at its end. V is TRBV6-1 and J is TRBJ2-7; the match to TRBD1 covers 9 bases. Losses at the gene ends were 8 bases for V and 5 bases for J; bases not matched to a gene: 7. The V gene's germline CDR1 is MNHNS and CDR2 SASEGT. This CDR3 is built from 13 residues. The CDR3: CASLGQGLHEQYL. The CDR3, as DNA: TGTGCCAGCCTCGGACAGGGGCTCCACGAGCAGTACCTC.

This clonotype was counted ten times or more. The CDR3 sequence: CASSQDLVTQYF. The CDR3 DNA is TGCGCCAGCAGCCAAGATTTGGTGACGCAGTATTTT. V usage is TRBV4-3 and J usage is TRBJ2-3; D unresolved. V lost 0 bases and J lost 9, with 7 bases in between. Per germline, CDR1 LGHNA and CDR2 YSLEER. The length of the CDR3 is 12 residues.